This is a list of T cell receptor beta chains from one sample in a study of identical twins. TCRdb itself ran the 5' RACE reads through MiXCR, one entry per CDR3 protein. The sample holds around 570,000 distinct CDR3 sequences; approximately 10% are singletons and the top ten take roughly 3%. These same records also appear under a second study, on yellow fever vaccine responses in identical twins.

Sample: PBMCs. Every receptor here comes from a woman aged 18-29 years in good health. The CDR3 runs from the conserved cysteine through the conserved F or W. Each record gives: J gene, V gene, clone size, D gene, CDR3 protein, CDR3 DNA. D genes are given only for firm matches. Clone size is shown for a subset of rows, as once, few, many or a class of expanded clone.

TRBJ2-7 | TRBV7-8 | - | TRBD1 | CASSFVLLDRAYEQYF | TGTGCCAGCAGCTTTGTACTGTTGGACAGGGCCTACGAGCAGTACTTC
TRBJ2-5 | TRBV6-2/TRBV6-3 | many | - | CASNPSGPVWTQYF | TGTGCCAGCAATCCCTCGGGGCCCGTTTGGACCCAGTACTTC
TRBJ2-7 | TRBV14 | many | - | CASSQGGTVREQYF | TGTGCCAGCAGCCAAGGTGGGACCGTACGCGAGCAGTACTTC
TRBJ2-7 | TRBV5-6 | - | - | CASRLGADYLYEQYF | TGTGCCAGCAGATTGGGAGCGGACTACTTATACGAGCAGTACTTC
TRBJ2-1 | TRBV7-9 | many | - | CASSFLERNNEQFF | TGTGCCAGCAGCTTTTTAGAGCGGAACAATGAGCAGTTCTTC
TRBJ2-7 | TRBV2 | - | - | CASRIRESDYYEQYF | TGTGCCAGCAGGATCAGGGAGAGTGATTACTACGAGCAGTACTTC
TRBJ2-7 | TRBV25-1 | many | - | CASSEYWGLEQYF | TGTGCCAGCAGTGAATATTGGGGGCTCGAGCAGTACTTC
TRBJ2-7 | TRBV20-1 | - | - | CCARDSGPGPSYEQYF | TGCTGTGCTAGAGATTCGGGCCCCGGGCCTTCCTACGAGCAGTACTTC
TRBJ2-7 | TRBV9 | many | TRBD1 | CASSADRDRRPYEQYF | TGTGCCAGCAGCGCAGACCGGGACAGGCGCCCCTACGAGCAGTACTTC
TRBJ2-1 | TRBV9 | few | - | CASSVGGASSYNEQFF | TGTGCCAGCAGCGTAGGTGGCGCGAGCTCCTACAATGAGCAGTTCTTC
TRBJ2-7 | TRBV7-2 | many | TRBD1 | CASSFGDRAYEQYF | TGTGCCAGCAGCTTTGGGGACAGGGCCTACGAGCAGTACTTC
TRBJ2-5 | TRBV20-1 | few | - | CSASFSGTVRETQYF | TGCAGTGCTAGTTTCTCGGGGACCGTGAGGGAGACCCAGTACTTC
TRBJ2-3 | TRBV20-1 | - | - | CSADLIGRPPTDTQYF | TGCAGTGCTGATTTAATCGGCAGGCCGCCCACAGATACGCAGTATTTT
TRBJ2-3 | TRBV2 | - | - | CASRPTRGRDTQYF | TGTGCCAGCAGGCCGACAAGGGGTCGAGATACGCAGTATTTT
TRBJ2-2 | TRBV28 | - | - | CASSSSHTGSGGGELFF | TGTGCCAGCAGTTCATCCCATACAGGGTCCGGAGGCGGGGAGCTGTTTTTT
TRBJ1-4 | TRBV20-1 | - | TRBD1 | CSAPGQDEKLFF | TGCAGTGCACCAGGACAGGATGAAAAACTGTTTTTT
TRBJ1-5 | TRBV20-1 | few | - | CSAGLGVNQPQHF | TGCAGTGCTGGGCTTGGGGTAAATCAGCCCCAGCATTTT
TRBJ1-2 | TRBV7-2 | few | - | CASSLGGKGGYTF | TGTGCCAGCAGCTTAGGAGGGAAAGGCGGCTACACCTTC
TRBJ2-3 | TRBV4-3 | many | - | CASSQDWGTDTQYF | TGCGCCAGCAGCCAAGATTGGGGTACAGATACGCAGTATTTT
TRBJ2-7 | TRBV12-3/TRBV12-4 | - | - | CASSSQGLTFTYEQYF | TGTGCCAGCAGTTCTCAGGGTTTGACCTTTACCTACGAGCAGTACTTC
TRBJ1-6 | TRBV28 | - | - | CASSLGGYSPLHF | TGTGCCAGCAGTTTGGGAGGGTATTCACCCCTCCACTTT
TRBJ2-1 | TRBV6-4 | many | TRBD2 | CASSEKREGYNEQFF | TGTGCCAGCAGTGAGAAGCGGGAGGGATACAATGAGCAGTTCTTC
TRBJ2-5 | TRBV11-2 | many | - | CASSSLARGETQYF | TGTGCCAGCAGCTCTCTAGCGCGGGGAGAGACCCAGTACTTC
TRBJ2-5 | TRBV7-3 | few | TRBD2 | CASSFTGLAQETQYF | TGTGCCAGCAGCTTTACGGGACTAGCTCAAGAGACCCAGTACTTC
TRBJ2-1 | TRBV20-1 | few | - | CSATGAPSYNEQFF | TGCAGTGCTACGGGGGCCCCCTCCTACAATGAGCAGTTCTTC
TRBJ2-7 | TRBV4-1 | - | - | CASSQDEVGQPNDEQYF | TGCGCCAGCAGCCAAGATGAGGTTGGACAACCCAACGACGAGCAGTACTTC
TRBJ1-1 | TRBV5-5 | few | - | CASSLDREAFF | TGTGCCAGCAGCTTGGACAGAGAAGCTTTCTTT
TRBJ2-7 | TRBV7-6 | many | - | CASSSIGGEQYF | TGTGCCAGCAGCTCGATTGGCGGGGAGCAGTACTTC
TRBJ2-5 | TRBV19 | - | - | CASSQPPGRETQYF | TGTGCCAGTAGCCAACCACCCGGCCGTGAGACCCAGTACTTC